The clone carrying this TCR beta chain was detected only a few times. Antigen: not known. TCRdb's table, derived via immunoSEQ multiplex PCR, lists solely in-frame clones and lacks some. The sample lists roughly 50,000 clones; approximately 90% were seen once. The length of the CDR3 is 14 residues. Germline-derived CDR1 and CDR2 are MNHNS and SASEGT. V gave up 5 bases and J gave up 2 bases, with 13 bases separating them. The data were taken from a study of T cells in localized non-small cell lung cancer. Regarding the study as a whole: Overall survival was longer when the density of T cells in the blood was higher. Investigators sequenced only a single tumor region, leaving heterogeneity possible. Adjacent lung had a median 57 of the 100 largest tumor clones. Tumor trailed uninvolved adjacent lung in T cell clonality, which peaked there.

Sequences were derived from peripheral blood, sampled before any cancer treatment. The chain has TRBV6-1 and TRBJ2-7; the D call may be TRBD1 or TRBD2 (5 bases each). This clonotype was sampled from a man between 40 and 75 years old with stage I lung adenocarcinoma. CDR3 sequence: CASSLEGTAYEQYF. The CDR3 DNA reads TGTGCCAGCAGTCTTGAGGGGACGGCCTACGAGCAGTACTTC.